The present entry profiles one T cell receptor (beta chain) with its context. This clonotype was seen at least ten times. Which antigen it targets is not known. Base qualities are not provided; no much larger clone lies one nucleotide away. Graves' hyperthyroidism was defined as stable when no progression to ophthalmopathy occurred over 18 months of follow-up. The hyperthyroidism patients were between 18 and 65 years old and newly diagnosed, with a disease duration of less than 2 months. Any patient with an uncontrolled infection, another autoimmune disease, pregnancy or lactation was excluded. Clinical symptoms, serum thyroxine and TRAb, thyroid ultrasound, and orbital computed tomography formed the basis for the diagnoses. PBMCs were separated from approximately 10 ml of fresh peripheral blood using Ficoll-Paque density gradient centrifugation. Trizol reagent was used to extract total RNA, and RNA quality was then checked on an Agilent 2100 Bioanalyzer.

Including the terminal cysteine and phenylalanine, the CDR3 comprises 13 residues. The kept DNA is CDR3 alone, 39 bases in frame from the first base. From a lookup of the germline V gene (reference sequence), CDR1 and CDR2 are DFQATT and SNEGSKA. Trimming at the junction amounts to 5 bases on V and 9 bases on J, and the germline ends lie 17 bases apart. These data belong to a study of T cells in Graves' hyperthyroidism and ophthalmopathy (dated by TCRdb to the late 2010s). General notes on the study: Peripheral blood was sampled at the time of initial diagnosis, prior to any treatment. Whether ophthalmopathy could be predicted prospectively was tested in an independent validation cohort made up of approximately 19 hyperthyroidism patients plus 17 patients who later progressed to ophthalmopathy. Once sampling was done, hyperthyroidism patients were given methimazole at a starting dose of 30 mg daily, whereas ophthalmopathy patients were given high-dose intravenous methylprednisolone. TCR Vbeta CDR3 sequencing of approximately 140 peripheral blood samples (around 45 ophthalmopathy, 75 to 85 hyperthyroidism and approximately 17 progressor patients) is reported in the paper. For training and testing, the roughly 97 patients in the discovery cohort were randomly divided in a 7:3 ratio. To identify TCR V-J signatures that set the groups apart, the researchers used a discovery cohort of more than 95 patients, made up of around 42 with Graves' ophthalmopathy and about 59 with stable Graves' hyperthyroidism. Thyroid tissue and blood T-cell repertoires from about 6 Graves' hyperthyroidism patients were also compared in the study. On the study overall, not on this receptor specifically: During validation, the model predicted progression to ophthalmopathy a median of roughly six months ahead of onset, with around 71% sensitivity and 72.22% specificity. No statistical method was used to set the sample size in advance, and investigators knew the group allocation. In cross-validation, a model built on a 13 V-J signature told ophthalmopathy apart from stable hyperthyroidism with approximately 90% sensitivity and about 81% specificity, and in testing the same model reached 80%/75%. Most expanded thyroid clonotypes (frequency above 0.001) were also detected in blood, suggesting blood repertoires may reflect thyroid immune responses.

TCR beta CDR3 regions were amplified from RNA transcripts. For the first round of RT-PCR on the TCR CDR3, the HTBI primer set was used together with the Qiagen OneStep RT-PCR kit. Libraries were constructed in a second round of multiplex PCR, after which size selection and purification were carried out. Libraries were sequenced paired-end with 100 bp reads on an Illumina HiSeq2000. The original methods were these. SOAPnuke was used to process the raw data, removing reads that contained adapters or uncalled bases, had a mean Phred below 15, or lacked an exact match to the constant primer or identifier. COPE v1.2.5 was used to merge the high-quality paired reads, and each unique nucleotide sequence was defined as a clonotype. MiTCR v1.1 was used to align clonotypes to the IMGT TRBV, TRBD and TRBJ reference segments. Only V-J combinations with frequency above 0.0001, covering about 99% of repertoires, were analysed. The TCS score was defined as the ratio of F50 (clonal expansion) to E x V (chaos), calculated using BLOSUM62-based TCRdist between CDR3 peptides within each V-J. Welch's t-statistics and random forest reduced roughly 500 V-J features to 13, which were used in a naive Bayes classifier (R e1071). TCRdb reanalyzed the raw reads on its own, using fastp at Q25 for trimming and MiXCR for clone calling, and kept in-frame beta chains. All rows with the same CDR3 protein become a single entry with the most common DNA and genes. TCRdb, not the authors, supplied the V and J calls. This sample has hundreds of thousands of distinct CDR3 sequences in its table, and around 15% of those were observed once. Less than 4.5% of the sample comes from the top ten.

The origin of this receptor is a woman under 40 with Graves' hyperthyroidism. This sequence uses TRBV20-1 and TRBJ2-1; the D gene is perhaps TRBD2, from 5 matching bases. The sequenced sample consisted of blood. The sequence in DNA is TGCAGTGCTTCTTCTGATTTCCGGGGTGAGCAGTTCTTC. This gives the protein CSASSDFRGEQFF.